The 10 T cell receptor beta chains presented below share a single source sample, sequenced in a study of blood T cell repertoires in COVID-19. Data came from immunoSEQ multiplex PCR; TCRdb stores just in-frame clones and leaves some out. Among a few hundred thousand clones, 87% were seen once, and the ten largest hold approximately 8.1%. The sample comprised peripheral blood. These TCRs come from a woman aged 45-65 years who had recovered from COVID-19.

The V call is TRBV10-1, the J call TRBJ1-1, with 12 bases that match TRBD1. V was pared by 8 bases and J by 1 base, with 17 bases of the junction left unmatched. The germline V gene encodes CDR1 WNHNN and CDR2 SYGVQD (reference sequence). The CDR3 contains 19 residues. The CDR3 region has the DNA TGCGCCAGCGGGACAGGGGGCTCGGAATCCGTCGACGCGAACACTGAAGCTTTCTTT. Amino acids: CASGTGGSESVDANTEAFF.

The chain employs TRBV3-1 (or the pseudogene TRBV3-2) and TRBJ2-7, with D maybe TRBD2 (7 bases). With 5 bases removed from V and 2 bases from J, the gap between germline ends came to 10 bases. The germline V gene has CDR1 LGHDT and CDR2 YNNKEL (reference sequence). The CDR3 contains 13 residues. Written as DNA, the CDR3 is TGTGCCAGCAGCGGGGGGGCTACCTACGAGCAGTACTTC. This codes for CASSGGATYEQYF.

This chain uses TRBV5-1 with TRBJ2-1; TRBD2 aligns across 12 bases. Germline-derived CDR1 and CDR2 are SGHRS and YFSETQ. Trimming at V came to 6 bases and at J to 8 bases, leaving 6 bases not matched to a gene. The CDR3 extends over 14 amino acids. The DNA for the CDR3 is TGCGCCAGCATGGGACTAGCGGGTAGAGATGAGCAGTTCTTC. Residues: CASMGLAGRDEQFF.

The genes are TRBV28 and TRBJ1-2; 8 nucleotides match TRBD1. Trimming at V came to 3 bases and at J to 6 bases, leaving 0 bases not matched to a gene. The CDR3 runs to 12 residues. The germline gives CDR1 MDHEN, CDR2 SYDVKM. The CDR3 loop is CASSLTGDGYTF. CDR3 nucleotides: TGTGCCAGCAGTTTGACAGGGGATGGCTACACCTTC.

The V gene is TRBV11-2, the J gene TRBJ1-1; D remains ambiguous. Germline values: CDR1 SGHAT, CDR2 FQNNGV. This CDR3 is built from 15 residues. The germline V and J ends were trimmed by 2 bases and 10 bases, with 20 bases remaining between them. The DNA of the CDR3 is TGTGCCAGCAGCTTAAGGTTTGGCGAGGAACCGGGAGCTTTCTTT. This gives the protein CASSLRFGEEPGAFF. Drawing the rest from reference TRBV11-2 and TRBJ1-1, the complete variable domain is EAGVAQSPRYKIIEKRQSVAFWCNPISGHATLYWYQQILGQGPKLLIQFQNNGVVDDSQLPKDRFSAERLKGVDSTLKIQPAKLEDSAVYLCASSLRFGEEPGAFFGQGTRLTVV.

The chain uses TRBV18 and TRBJ2-2, with 7 nucleotides matching TRBD1. This CDR3 contains 16 residues. Per germline, CDR1 KGHSH and CDR2 LQKENI. The junction had 5 bases not matched to a gene; V was cut back by 0 bases and J by 4 bases. The CDR3: CASSPPTGTATGELFF. CDR3 DNA sequence: TGTGCCAGCTCACCACCGACAGGGACGGCCACCGGGGAGCTGTTTTTT.

The CDR3 here is CASSLNFGGEQFF. For the CDR3, the DNA is TGTGCCAGCAGCTTAAATTTCGGGGGTGAGCAGTTCTTC. The rearrangement uses TRBV7-3 and TRBJ2-1; tentatively, D is TRBD2 (6 bases). Trimming took 1 base from V and 9 from J, leaving 10 bases between them. The CDR3 contains 13 residues. The germline V gene encodes CDR1 SGHTA and CDR2 FQGTGA.

This clone was seen just once. V usage is TRBV4-3 and J usage is TRBJ1-1, with D hard to call. The CDR3 extends over 11 amino acids. CDR1 is LGHNA, CDR2 YSLEER, per germline. V lost 1 base to trimming and J lost 8 bases, with 5 bases between them. The CDR3 loop reads CASSQGLEAFF. CDR3 coding DNA: TGCGCCAGCAGCCAAGGCCTAGAAGCTTTCTTT.

The rearrangement joins TRBV6-1 to TRBJ1-1, with D possibly being TRBD1 (5 bases). The CDR3 covers 15 residues. CDR1 is MNHNS, CDR2 SASEGT, per germline. The V gene lost 1 base and the J gene lost 3 bases, with 12 bases spanning the gap. The CDR3 sequence is CASSEDRTRDTEAFF. The CDR3 nucleotides are TGTGCCAGCAGTGAAGACAGGACCCGGGACACTGAAGCTTTCTTT.

A single count supports this clone. The J gene is TRBJ1-6, the V gene TRBV5-1; 9 nucleotides match TRBD1. CDR3 size: 14 residues. The trim removed 4 bases at V and 7 bases at J, leaving 3 bases unmatched. The germline V gene has CDR1 SGHRS and CDR2 YFSETQ. For the CDR3, the DNA is TGCGCCAGCAGCATAGGACAGGGGAATTCACCCCTCCACTTT. It encodes CASSIGQGNSPLHF.